Listed below are T cell receptor beta chains from one sample, sequenced in a study of cytomegalovirus exposure and HLA in healthy donors. Sequencing was performed with immunoSEQ multiplex PCR; in TCRdb, only in-frame clones are kept and a portion is missing. This table holds tens of thousands of clones, roughly 75% found once. Material: PBMCs. These receptors were taken from a man aged 55 to 70 in good health and CMV-seropositive. CDR3s include the opening cysteine and the closing phenylalanine or tryptophan. Each record gives: D gene, J gene, V gene, clone size, CDR3 DNA, CDR3 protein. The D gene is left open where the match is weak. Where a row states a size, it is once, few, many or the class of an expanded clone; other rows omit it.

d_call: .
j_call: TRBJ2-7
v_call: TRBV6-5
clone_size: .
cdr3_nt: TGTGCCAGCAGAATTTCCTTGGGGGGGCAGTACGAGCAGTACTTC
cdr3_aa: CASRISLGGQYEQYF

d_call: TRBD1
j_call: TRBJ1-4
v_call: TRBV6-1
clone_size: .
cdr3_nt: TGTGCCAGCAGGGATCGGACAGGGAATGAAAAACTGTTTTTT
cdr3_aa: CASRDRTGNEKLFF

d_call: TRBD2
j_call: TRBJ2-1
v_call: TRBV5-6
clone_size: .
cdr3_nt: TGTGCCAGCAGCTACCCTAGCGGGGGGGCCGGCAATGGGCAGTTCTTC
cdr3_aa: CASSYPSGGAGNGQFF

d_call: .
j_call: TRBJ2-1
v_call: TRBV29-1
clone_size: .
cdr3_nt: TGCAGCGTAGCGGGTTCCTCCTACAATGAGCAGTTCTTC
cdr3_aa: CSVAGSSYNEQFF

d_call: TRBD2
j_call: TRBJ2-7
v_call: TRBV2
clone_size: .
cdr3_nt: TGTGCCAGCAGGTCTAGCGGGAGGGCCCACGAGCAGTACTTC
cdr3_aa: CASRSSGRAHEQYF

d_call: TRBD1
j_call: TRBJ1-4
v_call: TRBV7-9
clone_size: .
cdr3_nt: TGTGCCAGCAGCTTAACCGGGACAGGGGGCGCAAAACTGTTTTTT
cdr3_aa: CASSLTGTGGAKLFF

d_call: .
j_call: TRBJ2-1
v_call: TRBV7-9
clone_size: .
cdr3_nt: TGTGCCAGCAGCTTAGGGTCACTAGCCGAGCAGTTCTTC
cdr3_aa: CASSLGSLAEQFF

d_call: .
j_call: TRBJ1-1
v_call: TRBV6-4
clone_size: once
cdr3_nt: TGTGCCAGCAGTGGGACCGGGGGGACTGAAGCTTTCTTT
cdr3_aa: CASSGTGGTEAFF

d_call: TRBD2
j_call: TRBJ2-1
v_call: TRBV9
clone_size: .
cdr3_nt: TGTGCCAGCAATAGACTAGCGGCGAACAATGAGCAGTTCTTC
cdr3_aa: CASNRLAANNEQFF

d_call: TRBD1
j_call: TRBJ1-1
v_call: TRBV19
clone_size: few
cdr3_nt: TGTGCCAGTAGTATTCCCCGGACAGGGCTGAACACTGAAGCTTTCTTT
cdr3_aa: CASSIPRTGLNTEAFF

d_call: .
j_call: TRBJ2-7
v_call: TRBV29-1
clone_size: few
cdr3_nt: TGCAGCGTTGGACTTGGGAGTTCCTACGAGCAGTACTTC
cdr3_aa: CSVGLGSSYEQYF

d_call: TRBD2
j_call: TRBJ2-7
v_call: TRBV7-2
clone_size: .
cdr3_nt: TGTGCCAGTGGTCCGGGGGGGGCGCTTTACGAGCAGTACTTC
cdr3_aa: CASGPGGALYEQYF

d_call: TRBD1
j_call: TRBJ1-2
v_call: TRBV6-5
clone_size: .
cdr3_nt: TGTGCCAGCAGTACCCGGACAGGGAAGAGCTATGGCTACACCTTC
cdr3_aa: CASSTRTGKSYGYTF

d_call: .
j_call: TRBJ2-3
v_call: TRBV19
clone_size: .
cdr3_nt: TGTGCCAGTAGGAGTGGGAGGACCACAGATACGCAGTATTTT
cdr3_aa: CASRSGRTTDTQYF

d_call: .
j_call: TRBJ1-5
v_call: TRBV7-8
clone_size: .
cdr3_nt: TGTGCCAGCAGCCGTTTTAGAAGGCTCGACAGTCCGGACAATCAGCCCCAGCATTTT
cdr3_aa: CASSRFRRLDSPDNQPQHF

d_call: TRBD1
j_call: TRBJ2-3
v_call: TRBV6-6
clone_size: .
cdr3_nt: TGTGCCAGCAGTCGGGACAGGGGCTCCACAGATACGCAGTATTTT
cdr3_aa: CASSRDRGSTDTQYF

d_call: TRBD2
j_call: TRBJ2-1
v_call: TRBV5-6
clone_size: .
cdr3_nt: TGTGCCAGCAGCTTGGATCTAGCGGGAGTTAATGAGCAGTTCTTC
cdr3_aa: CASSLDLAGVNEQFF

d_call: .
j_call: TRBJ1-1
v_call: TRBV5-6
clone_size: once
cdr3_nt: TGTGCCAGCAGTTGGACAGCGAACACTGAAGCTTTCTTT
cdr3_aa: CASSWTANTEAFF

d_call: .
j_call: TRBJ2-5
v_call: TRBV5-6
clone_size: few
cdr3_nt: TGTGCCAGCAGCTCTCAGGGTGGCCGGGGGGAGACCCAGTACTTC
cdr3_aa: CASSSQGGRGETQYF

d_call: .
j_call: TRBJ2-4
v_call: TRBV7-9
clone_size: .
cdr3_nt: TGTGCCAGCAGTTGGTTCCAGGGGCCAATAGCCAAAAACATTCAGTACTTC
cdr3_aa: CASSWFQGPIAKNIQYF

d_call: TRBD1
j_call: TRBJ1-1
v_call: TRBV6-5
clone_size: .
cdr3_nt: TGTGCCAGCAGTTACGGGACAGGGGGCGGGAACACTGAAGCTTTCTTT
cdr3_aa: CASSYGTGGGNTEAFF

d_call: TRBD1
j_call: TRBJ1-2
v_call: TRBV6-6
clone_size: few
cdr3_nt: TGTGCCAGCAGTCCTGCAGGGGGCTATGGCTACACCTTC
cdr3_aa: CASSPAGGYGYTF

d_call: .
j_call: TRBJ2-7
v_call: TRBV11-2
clone_size: .
cdr3_nt: TGTGCCAGCAGCTTTGCCCCCTCTATCCGGGACACTTCCTACGAGCAGTACTTC
cdr3_aa: CASSFAPSIRDTSYEQYF

d_call: TRBD1
j_call: TRBJ1-1
v_call: TRBV6-6
clone_size: .
cdr3_nt: TGTGCCAGCCTTACTTACAGGGGATTTGACACTGAAGCTTTCTTT
cdr3_aa: CASLTYRGFDTEAFF

d_call: TRBD1
j_call: TRBJ1-1
v_call: TRBV6-5
clone_size: .
cdr3_nt: TGTGCCAGCAGTTACGGGACAGAGAACACTGAAGCTTTCTTT
cdr3_aa: CASSYGTENTEAFF

d_call: .
j_call: TRBJ1-2
v_call: TRBV10-3
clone_size: .
cdr3_nt: TGTGCCATCAGTGAGTCGGCAGGGGTTAACTATGGCTACACCTTC
cdr3_aa: CAISESAGVNYGYTF

d_call: TRBD2
j_call: TRBJ2-7
v_call: TRBV10-2
clone_size: .
cdr3_nt: TGCGCCACCCGGAGTAGCGGGAGTGGGTCCTACGAGCAGTACTTC
cdr3_aa: CATRSSGSGSYEQYF

d_call: TRBD1
j_call: TRBJ1-2
v_call: TRBV27
clone_size: .
cdr3_nt: TGTGCCAGCAGCAGGGGGCGAGGCTATGGCTACACCTTC
cdr3_aa: CASSRGRGYGYTF

d_call: .
j_call: TRBJ2-1
v_call: TRBV7-2
clone_size: once
cdr3_nt: TGTGCCAGTTCGGACACGGTAAACTCCTACAATGAGCAGTTCTTC
cdr3_aa: CASSDTVNSYNEQFF

d_call: .
j_call: TRBJ2-1
v_call: TRBV21-1
clone_size: few
cdr3_nt: TGTGCCAGCAGCAAAGCCGGGGGGGGTGAGCAGTTCTTC
cdr3_aa: CASSKAGGGEQFF

d_call: TRBD1
j_call: TRBJ2-1
v_call: TRBV6-6
clone_size: .
cdr3_nt: TGTGCCAGCAGTGACAGGGGAGTGGCGCGCAATGAGCAGTTCTTC
cdr3_aa: CASSDRGVARNEQFF